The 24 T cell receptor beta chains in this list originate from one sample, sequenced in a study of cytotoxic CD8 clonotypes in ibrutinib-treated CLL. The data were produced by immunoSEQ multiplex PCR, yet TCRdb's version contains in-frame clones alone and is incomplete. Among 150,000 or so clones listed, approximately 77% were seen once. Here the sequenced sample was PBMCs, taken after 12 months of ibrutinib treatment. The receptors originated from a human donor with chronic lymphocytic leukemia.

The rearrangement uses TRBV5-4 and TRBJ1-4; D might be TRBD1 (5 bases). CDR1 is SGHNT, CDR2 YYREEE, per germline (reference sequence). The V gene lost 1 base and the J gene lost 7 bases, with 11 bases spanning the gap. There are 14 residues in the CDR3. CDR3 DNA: TGTGCCAGCAGCTTGACAGGACTCGGTGAAAAACTGTTTTTT. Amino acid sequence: CASSLTGLGEKLFF.

CDR3 protein: CASSSGLAGAKNIQYF. The CDR3, as DNA: TGTGCCAGCAGCTCCGGACTAGCGGGAGCCAAAAACATTCAGTACTTC. The V and J genes are TRBV9 and TRBJ2-4, with 11 bases that match TRBD2. CDR1 and CDR2 (germline): SGDLS, YYNGEE. V lost 4 bases, J lost 0 bases, and 3 bases stayed unmatched. The length of the CDR3 is 16 residues.

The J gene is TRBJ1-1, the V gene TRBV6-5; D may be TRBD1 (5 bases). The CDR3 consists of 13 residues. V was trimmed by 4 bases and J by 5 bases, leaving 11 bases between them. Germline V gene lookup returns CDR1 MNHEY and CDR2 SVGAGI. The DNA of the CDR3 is TGTGCCAGCAGTTTGTCAGGGAGTACTGAAGCTTTCTTT. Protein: CASSLSGSTEAFF.

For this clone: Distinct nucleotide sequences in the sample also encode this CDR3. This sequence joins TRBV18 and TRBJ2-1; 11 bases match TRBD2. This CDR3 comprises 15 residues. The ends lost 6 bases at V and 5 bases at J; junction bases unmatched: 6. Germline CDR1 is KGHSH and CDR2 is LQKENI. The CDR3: CASSPGLAGHNEQFF. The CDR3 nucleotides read TGTGCCAGCTCCCCAGGACTAGCGGGTCACAATGAGCAGTTCTTC. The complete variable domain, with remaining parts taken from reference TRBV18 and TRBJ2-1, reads NAGVMQNPRHLVRRRGQEARLRCSPMKGHSHVYWYRQLPEEGLKFMVYLQKENIIDESGMPKERFSAEFPKEGPSILRIQQVVRGDSAAYFCASSPGLAGHNEQFFGPGTRLTVL.

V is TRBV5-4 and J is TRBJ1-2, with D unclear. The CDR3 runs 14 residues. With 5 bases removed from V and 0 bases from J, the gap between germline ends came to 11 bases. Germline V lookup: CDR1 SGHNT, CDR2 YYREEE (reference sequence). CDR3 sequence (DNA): TGTGCCAGCAGTCTCGGCGTTACTAACTATGGCTACACCTTC. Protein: CASSLGVTNYGYTF.

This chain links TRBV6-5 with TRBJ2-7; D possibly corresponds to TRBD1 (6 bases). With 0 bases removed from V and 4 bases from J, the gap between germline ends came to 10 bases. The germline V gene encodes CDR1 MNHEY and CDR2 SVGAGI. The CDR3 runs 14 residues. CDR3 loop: CASSYSGQGYEQYF. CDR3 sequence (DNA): TGTGCCAGCAGTTACTCAGGGCAGGGGTACGAGCAGTACTTC.

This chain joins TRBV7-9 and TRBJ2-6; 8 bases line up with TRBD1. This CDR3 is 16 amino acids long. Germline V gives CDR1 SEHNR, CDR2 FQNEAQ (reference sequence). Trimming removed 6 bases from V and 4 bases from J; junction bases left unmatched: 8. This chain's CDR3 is CASRPYRGLGANVLTF. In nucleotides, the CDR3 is TGTGCCAGCAGACCCTACAGGGGGTTAGGGGCCAACGTCCTGACTTTC.

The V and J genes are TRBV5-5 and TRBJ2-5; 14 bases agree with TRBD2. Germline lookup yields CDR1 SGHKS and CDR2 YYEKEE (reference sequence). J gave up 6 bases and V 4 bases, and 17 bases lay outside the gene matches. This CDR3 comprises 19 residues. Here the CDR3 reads CASSLLTGLAGAKGKTQYF. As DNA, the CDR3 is TGTGCCAGCAGCCTCCTTACGGGACTAGCGGGAGCGAAGGGAAAGACCCAGTACTTC.

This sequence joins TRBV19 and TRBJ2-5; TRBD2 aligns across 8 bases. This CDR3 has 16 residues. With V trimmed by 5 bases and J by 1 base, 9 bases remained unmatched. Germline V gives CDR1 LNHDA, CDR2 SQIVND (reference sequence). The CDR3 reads CASSRLRAGGQETQYF. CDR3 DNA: TGTGCCAGTAGTCGTTTGAGGGCGGGGGGCCAAGAGACCCAGTACTTC.

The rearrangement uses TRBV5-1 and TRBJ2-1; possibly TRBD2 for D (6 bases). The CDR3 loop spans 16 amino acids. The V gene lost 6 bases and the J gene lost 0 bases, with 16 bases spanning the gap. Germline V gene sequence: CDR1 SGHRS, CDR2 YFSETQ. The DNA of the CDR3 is TGCGCCAGCACTCCCTGGGGGGAGAGCTCCTACAATGAGCAGTTCTTC. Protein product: CASTPWGESSYNEQFF. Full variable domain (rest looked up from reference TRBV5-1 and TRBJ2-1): KAGVTQTPRYLIKTRGQQVTLSCSPISGHRSVSWYQQTPGQGLQFLFEYFSETQRNKGNFPGRFSGRQFSNSRSEMNVSTLELGDSALYLCASTPWGESSYNEQFFGPGTRLTVL.

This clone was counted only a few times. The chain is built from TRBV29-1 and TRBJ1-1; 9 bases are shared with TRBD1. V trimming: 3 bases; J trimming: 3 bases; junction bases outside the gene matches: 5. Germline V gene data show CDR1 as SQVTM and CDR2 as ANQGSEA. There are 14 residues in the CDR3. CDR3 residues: CSVDTWTGDTEAFF. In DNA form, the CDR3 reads TGCAGCGTTGACACCTGGACAGGGGACACTGAAGCTTTCTTT.

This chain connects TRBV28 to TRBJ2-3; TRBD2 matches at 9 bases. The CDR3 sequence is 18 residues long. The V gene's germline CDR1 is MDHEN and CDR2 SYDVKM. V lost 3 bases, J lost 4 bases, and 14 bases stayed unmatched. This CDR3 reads CASSLPPGSGRFSDTQYF. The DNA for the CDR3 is TGTGCCAGCAGTTTGCCTCCGGGTAGCGGGAGATTCTCAGATACGCAGTATTTT.

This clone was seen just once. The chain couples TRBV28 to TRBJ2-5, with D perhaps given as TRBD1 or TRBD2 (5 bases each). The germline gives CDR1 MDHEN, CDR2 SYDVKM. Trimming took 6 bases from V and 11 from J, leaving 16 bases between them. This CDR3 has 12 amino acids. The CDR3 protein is CASRSRPGPQYF. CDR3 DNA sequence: TGTGCCAGCAGATCTCGACCGGGGCCGCAGTACTTC.

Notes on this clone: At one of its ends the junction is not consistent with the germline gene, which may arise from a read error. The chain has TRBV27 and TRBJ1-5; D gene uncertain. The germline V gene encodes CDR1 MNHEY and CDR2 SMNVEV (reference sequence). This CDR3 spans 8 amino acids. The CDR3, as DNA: TGTGCCAGCAGCCGACCCCCTTTT. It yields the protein CASSRPPF.

This chain's CDR3 is CASSKVSSGRADTQYF. As DNA, the CDR3 is TGTGCCAGCAGCAAAGTGAGTAGCGGGAGAGCAGATACGCAGTATTTT. The V gene is TRBV21-1, the J gene TRBJ2-3; the D segment call TRBD2 is taken from the table without a DNA check. TRBV21-1 is a pseudogene. There are 16 residues in the CDR3.

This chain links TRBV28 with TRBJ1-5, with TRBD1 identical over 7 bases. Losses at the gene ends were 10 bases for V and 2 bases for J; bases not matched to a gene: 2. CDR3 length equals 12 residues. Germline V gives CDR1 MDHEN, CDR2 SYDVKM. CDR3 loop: CAIDRGNQPQHF. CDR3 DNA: TGTGCCATAGACAGGGGCAATCAGCCCCAGCATTTT.

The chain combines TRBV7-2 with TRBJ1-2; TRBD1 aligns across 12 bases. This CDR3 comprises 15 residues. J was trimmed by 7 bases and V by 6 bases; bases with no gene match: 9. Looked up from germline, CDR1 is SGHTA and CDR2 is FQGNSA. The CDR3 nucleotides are TGTGCCAGCAGAATTAGTAGGGACAGGGGGCTTGGCTACACCTTC. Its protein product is CASRISRDRGLGYTF.

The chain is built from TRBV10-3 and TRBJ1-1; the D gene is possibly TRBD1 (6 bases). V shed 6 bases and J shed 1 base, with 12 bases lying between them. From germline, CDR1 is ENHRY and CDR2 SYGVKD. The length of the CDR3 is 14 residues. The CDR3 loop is CAIRGGPQNTEAFF. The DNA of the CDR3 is TGTGCCATCAGGGGGGGGCCGCAGAACACTGAAGCTTTCTTT.

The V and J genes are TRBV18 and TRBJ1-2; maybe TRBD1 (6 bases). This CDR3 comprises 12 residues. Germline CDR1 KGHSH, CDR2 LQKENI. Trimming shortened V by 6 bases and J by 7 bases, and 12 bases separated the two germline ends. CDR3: CASSSGGPGYTF. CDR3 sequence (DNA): TGTGCCAGCTCGTCCGGGGGGCCTGGCTACACCTTC.

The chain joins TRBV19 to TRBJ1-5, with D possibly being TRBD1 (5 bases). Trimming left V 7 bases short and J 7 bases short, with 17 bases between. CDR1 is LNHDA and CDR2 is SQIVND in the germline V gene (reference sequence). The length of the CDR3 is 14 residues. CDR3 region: CASMPLGGGQPQHF. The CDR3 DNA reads TGTGCCAGTATGCCTTTGGGGGGTGGGCAGCCCCAGCATTTT.

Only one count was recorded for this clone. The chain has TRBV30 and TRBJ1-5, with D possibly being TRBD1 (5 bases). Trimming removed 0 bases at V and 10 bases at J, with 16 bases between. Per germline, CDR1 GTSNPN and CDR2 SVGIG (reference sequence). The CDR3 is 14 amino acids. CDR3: CAWSVGQGGVPQHF. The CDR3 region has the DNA TGTGCCTGGAGTGTCGGGCAGGGTGGGGTTCCCCAGCATTTT. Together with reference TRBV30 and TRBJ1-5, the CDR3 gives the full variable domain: SQTIHQWPATLVQPVGSPLSLECTVEGTSNPNLYWYRQAAGRGLQLLFYSVGIGQISSEVPQNLSASRPQDRQFILSSKKLLLSDSGFYLCAWSVGQGGVPQHFGDGTRLSIL.

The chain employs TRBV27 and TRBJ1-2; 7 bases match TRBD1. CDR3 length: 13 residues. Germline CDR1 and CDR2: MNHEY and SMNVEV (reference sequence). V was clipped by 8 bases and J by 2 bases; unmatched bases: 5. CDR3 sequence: CASAGTENYGYTF. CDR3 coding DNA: TGTGCCAGCGCCGGGACAGAGAACTATGGCTACACCTTC.

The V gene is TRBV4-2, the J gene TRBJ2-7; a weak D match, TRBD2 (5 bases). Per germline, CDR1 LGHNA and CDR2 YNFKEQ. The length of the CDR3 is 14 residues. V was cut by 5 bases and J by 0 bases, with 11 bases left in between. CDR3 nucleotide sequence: TGTGCCAGCAGCTTCGAACGGGGCTCCTACGAGCAGTACTTC. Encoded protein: CASSFERGSYEQYF.

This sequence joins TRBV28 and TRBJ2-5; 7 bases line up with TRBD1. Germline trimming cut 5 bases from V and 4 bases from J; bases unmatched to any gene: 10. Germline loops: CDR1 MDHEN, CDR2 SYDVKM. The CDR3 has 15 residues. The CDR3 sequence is CASSALGTERETQYF. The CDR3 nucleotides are TGTGCCAGCAGTGCCCTAGGGACAGAAAGAGAGACCCAGTACTTC.